The 4 T cell receptor beta chains below all came from one sample that was sequenced in a study of Ad26.COV2.S vaccination and SARS-CoV-2 variants. Indicated treatment: around 19 received Ad26.COV2.S at low or high dose, single or two shots; 5 received placebo; per-sample allocation not given. Collection of the samples took place on day 63 after the first injection of vaccine or placebo. Using immunoSEQ multiplex PCR, the repertoire was profiled, and TCRdb retains in-frame clones only, with some absent. The sample holds 380,000 or so clones, under 90% seen once. Sequencing used peripheral blood, obtained in a trial of Ad26.COV2.S vaccine versus placebo. Every receptor here comes from a person aged 18 to 65 who received the Ad26.COV2.S COVID-19 vaccine or a placebo.

The rearrangement links TRBV5-4 to TRBJ1-1; TRBD1 matches 8 bases. The V gene's germline CDR1 is SGHNT and CDR2 YYREEE (reference sequence). This CDR3 has 15 residues. The ends lost 2 bases at V and 5 bases at J; junction bases unmatched: 8. CDR3 region: CASSLDLTGGTEAFF. CDR3 bases: TGTGCCAGCAGCTTAGATCTTACAGGGGGGACTGAAGCTTTCTTT.

This chain uses TRBV4-1 with TRBJ1-2; 7 bases agree with TRBD1. The CDR3 length is 18 residues. Germline trimming cut 2 bases from V and 7 bases from J; bases unmatched to any gene: 19. The germline V gene has CDR1 MGHRA and CDR2 YSYEKL. The CDR3 DNA reads as TGCGCCAGCAGCCAATCTTGGGCCAGGGGGGATTTAAAAGGTGGCTACACCTTC. Amino acid sequence: CASSQSWARGDLKGGYTF.

In its sample, this clone was seen once. J is TRBJ1-1 and V is TRBV7-9, with 11 nucleotides matching TRBD1. CDR3 length: 17 amino acids. Trimming at V came to 4 bases and at J to 0 bases, leaving 7 bases not matched to a gene. Germline CDR1 reads SEHNR; CDR2 reads FQNEAQ (reference sequence). CDR3 sequence: CASSSRGTGGLNTEAFF. The CDR3 DNA sequence: TGTGCCAGCAGCTCGAGGGGGACAGGGGGTCTGAACACTGAAGCTTTCTTT.

This rearrangement joins TRBV27 to TRBJ2-3, with 9 bases lining up with TRBD2. Germline trimming cut 5 bases from V and 7 bases from J; bases unmatched to any gene: 7. The CDR3 is 14 amino acids. Germline CDR1 reads MNHEY; CDR2 reads SMNVEV (reference sequence). The CDR3 region is CASSPAGGKNTQYF. CDR3 in DNA: TGTGCCAGCAGTCCGGCGGGGGGGAAAAATACGCAGTATTTT.